Below are 26 T cell receptor beta chains sequenced from a single sample in a study of T cell responses to AZD1222 COVID-19 vaccine. Assay used: immunoSEQ multiplex PCR; TCRdb lists only in-frame clones, some missing. The sample includes over 95,000 clones, about 83% of them seen just once. The sample here was peripheral blood, taken on day 0 of AZD1222 vaccination. These receptors were collected from an adult in good health.

This clone occurred once. The chain carries TRBV21-1 and TRBJ1-1; the table's D call, TRBD1, was not checked against the DNA. TRBV21-1 represents a pseudogene. CDR3 length equals 16 residues. The CDR3 region has the DNA TGTGCCAGCAGCAAAGCGGCAGGGGGCGTATTCACTGAAGCTTTCTTT. Protein: CASSKAAGGVFTEAFF.

This clone has a single count. The chain recombines TRBV19 with TRBJ1-5; D unclear. Germline lookup yields CDR1 LNHDA and CDR2 SQIVND (reference sequence). V dropped 5 bases and J dropped 8 bases, with 13 bases sitting between them. This CDR3 contains 13 residues. CDR3 coding DNA: TGTGCCAGTAGTCCCAGTCCCATAGAGCCCCAGCATTTT. Protein sequence: CASSPSPIEPQHF.

This clone is a singleton in its sample. The chain has TRBV24-1 and TRBJ2-2, with D possibly being TRBD1 (5 bases). This CDR3 has 15 amino acids. The V end was cut by 6 bases, the J end by 0 bases, with 10 bases between. The germline CDR1 and CDR2 sequences are KGHDR and SFDVKD. The CDR3: CATSPRQSNTGELFF. The CDR3 nucleotides read TGTGCCACCAGTCCCAGACAGTCGAACACCGGGGAGCTGTTTTTT.

This clone was counted only a few times. V is TRBV5-1 and J is TRBJ2-3, with 8 bases fitting TRBD2. CDR3 size: 14 residues. Trimming at V came to 2 bases and at J to 5 bases, leaving 4 bases not matched to a gene. The germline gives CDR1 SGHRS, CDR2 YFSETQ. The CDR3 is CASSLSLAGDTQYF. CDR3 nucleotides: TGCGCCAGCAGCTTAAGCCTAGCGGGAGATACGCAGTATTTT.

The chain carries TRBV7-2 and TRBJ2-7; D is unresolved. This CDR3 spans 15 amino acids. Germline V gene data show CDR1 as SGHTA and CDR2 as FQGNSA. V was cut by 4 bases and J by 3 bases, with 16 bases left in between. CDR3 amino acids: CASSSSHGRHYEQYF. CDR3 nucleotides: TGTGCCAGCAGCTCCTCACACGGACGGCACTACGAGCAGTACTTC.

The rearrangement links TRBV28 to TRBJ1-1; the match to TRBD1 covers 9 bases. V lost 6 bases to trimming and J lost 5 bases; unmatched junction nucleotides: 7. The length of the CDR3 is 14 residues. Germline assignment: CDR1 MDHEN and CDR2 SYDVKM. CDR3 sequence: CASSHNRGQTEAFF. The CDR3 coding sequence is TGTGCCAGCAGCCACAACAGGGGGCAGACTGAAGCTTTCTTT.

The chain joins TRBV6-8 to TRBJ1-5; possibly TRBD1 for D (5 bases). The germline CDR1 and CDR2 sequences are MNHGY and SAAAGT. This CDR3 has 16 amino acids. V shed 10 bases and J shed 3 bases, with 22 bases lying between them. DNA of the CDR3: TGTGCCACCACCCCACGCGGGGGGGGGAACAATCAGCCCCAGCATTTT. Protein: CATTPRGGGNNQPQHF.

The chain carries TRBV30 and TRBJ1-4; D not resolved. The CDR3 is 17 amino acids. Trimming removed 4 bases at V and 0 bases at J, with 18 bases between. Germline V gene lookup returns CDR1 GTSNPN and CDR2 SVGIG (reference sequence). The CDR3 nucleotides are TGTGCCTGGAAGTATGGAGGGTTTAGGACAACTAATGAAAAACTGTTTTTT. Translated, it gives CAWKYGGFRTTNEKLFF.

The chain links TRBV3-1 (or the pseudogene TRBV3-2) to TRBJ2-1, with TRBD2 matching over 9 bases. V trimming: 1 base; J trimming: 4 bases; junction bases outside the gene matches: 8. This CDR3 has 17 amino acids. Germline loops: CDR1 LGHDT, CDR2 YNNKEL (reference sequence). The CDR3 DNA follows: TGTGCCAGCAGCCAAGCAGGCGGACTAGCGAAGTACAATGAGCAGTTCTTC. Its translation is CASSQAGGLAKYNEQFF.

V is TRBV30 and J is TRBJ1-1; no clear D. The CDR3 is 13 residues long. Germline V gene data show CDR1 as GTSNPN and CDR2 as SVGIG (reference sequence). The germline V and J ends were trimmed by 0 bases and 4 bases, with 9 bases remaining between them. CDR3 in DNA: TGTGCCTGGAGTGTACCCCCAGGCACTGAAGCTTTCTTT. This codes for CAWSVPPGTEAFF.

DNA for the CDR3: TGTGCCAGCAGTCGAGCGGACAGCTCCTACGAGCAGTACTTC. Residues: CASSRADSSYEQYF. The V gene is TRBV9, the J gene TRBJ2-7; the D gene is possibly TRBD1 (6 bases). This CDR3 comprises 14 residues. V lost 5 bases and J lost 0, with 12 bases in between. Germline CDR1 and CDR2: SGDLS and YYNGEE.

The chain has TRBV10-3 and TRBJ2-7, with D possibly TRBD2 on 6 matching bases. Per germline, CDR1 ENHRY and CDR2 SYGVKD. Trimming removed 6 bases from V and 13 bases from J, with 19 bases in between. The CDR3 spans 12 residues. CDR3 bases: TGTGCCATCAGGGGGAGTAGCGGAGGGCCATACTTC. Translated: CAIRGSSGGPYF.

The chain links TRBV6-2 or TRBV6-3 to TRBJ1-4, with D unresolved. The CDR3 has 17 amino acids. Trimming took 0 bases from V and 0 from J, leaving 11 bases between them. In germline, CDR1 is MNHEY, CDR2 SVGEGT. CDR3 DNA: TGTGCCAGCAGTTACTCGGACCCGGAGGCAACTAATGAAAAACTGTTTTTT. It translates to CASSYSDPEATNEKLFF.

This chain connects TRBV9 to TRBJ2-1; 12 nucleotides line up with TRBD2. The germline CDR1 and CDR2 sequences are SGDLS and YYNGEE. This CDR3 comprises 18 residues. Unmatched junction bases numbered 9, after V lost 2 bases and J lost 3 bases. The CDR3 loop is CASSVGLAGRYGYNEQFF. Written as DNA, the CDR3 is TGTGCCAGCAGCGTCGGACTAGCGGGACGGTACGGCTACAATGAGCAGTTCTTC.

V gene TRBV12-3 or TRBV12-4 combines with J gene TRBJ2-7; the match to TRBD1 covers 9 bases. The V and J ends lost 6 bases and 0 bases, in that order; junction bases with no gene match: 0. The length of the CDR3 is 13 residues. The DNA for the CDR3 is TGTGCCAGCAGGGACAGGGGCTCCTACGAGCAGTACTTC. It translates to CASRDRGSYEQYF.

The chain couples TRBV19 to TRBJ1-5; 8 bases align to TRBD1. The length of the CDR3 is 16 residues. Germline V CDR1 and CDR2: LNHDA, SQIVND (reference sequence). V lost 7 bases to trimming and J lost 3 bases; unmatched junction nucleotides: 11. CDR3 residues: CASTPLAGQVNQPQHF. CDR3 bases: TGTGCCAGTACTCCATTAGCGGGACAGGTCAATCAGCCCCAGCATTTT.

This clone has more than one count but fewer than ten. This chain links TRBV12-3 or TRBV12-4 with TRBJ1-1; TRBD1 might be the D (5 bases). The V and J ends lost 3 bases and 4 bases respectively, with 9 bases between them. The CDR3 contains 13 residues. The CDR3 sequence: CASSFREGTEAFF. In DNA form, the CDR3 reads TGTGCCAGCAGTTTCAGGGAGGGCACTGAAGCTTTCTTT.

The V call is TRBV3-1 (or the pseudogene TRBV3-2), the J call TRBJ2-1, with 16 nucleotides matching TRBD2. This CDR3 has 15 residues. V was pared by 4 bases and J by 15 bases, with 9 bases of the junction left unmatched. Per germline, CDR1 LGHDT and CDR2 YNNKEL (reference sequence). The CDR3 coding sequence is TGTGCCAGCAGCCCGGGACTAGCGGGAGGGGGTTTAGTGTTCTTC. This gives the protein CASSPGLAGGGLVFF.

V gene TRBV19 combines with J gene TRBJ1-5, with D hard to call. This CDR3 region has 15 residues. V was clipped by 7 bases and J by 3 bases, with 16 bases between them. Germline-derived CDR1 and CDR2 are LNHDA and SQIVND (reference sequence). CDR3 in DNA: TGTGCCAGTACCGAGGCCTATCGTCCCAATCAGCCCCAGCATTTT. As protein: CASTEAYRPNQPQHF.

This sequence joins TRBV5-6 and TRBJ2-7; D is perhaps TRBD1 (6 bases). V lost 3 bases and J lost 4, with 8 bases in between. CDR1 SGHDT and CDR2 YYEEEE come from the germline V gene. The CDR3 is 12 amino acids. DNA for the CDR3: TGTGCCAGCAGCTCGGACAGTTACGAGCAGTACTTC. Translation gives CASSSDSYEQYF.

This chain connects TRBV28 to TRBJ2-7; D ambiguous. Looked up from germline, CDR1 is MDHEN and CDR2 is SYDVKM. The CDR3 is 12 amino acids. V dropped 3 bases and J dropped 3 bases, with 6 bases sitting between them. CDR3 nucleotide sequence: TGTGCCAGCAGTTTTGGCCACTACGAGCAGTACTTC. Protein product: CASSFGHYEQYF.

The J gene is TRBJ1-2, the V gene TRBV15; the match to TRBD1 covers 8 bases. This CDR3 is built from 16 residues. V shed 1 base, J shed 4 bases, and the junction held 8 bases outside the gene matches. CDR1 LNHNV and CDR2 YYDKDF come from the germline V gene (reference sequence). CDR3 region: CATSRGPAGGTYGYTF. CDR3 nucleotides: TGTGCCACCAGCAGAGGGCCCGCAGGGGGCACCTATGGCTACACCTTC. The full variable domain, in which reference TRBV15 and TRBJ1-2 provide the parts outside the CDR3, is DAMVIQNPRYQVTQFGKPVTLSCSQTLNHNVMYWYQQKSSQAPKLLFHYYDKDFNNEADTPDNFQSRRPNTSFCFLDIRSPGLGDTAMYLCATSRGPAGGTYGYTFGSGTRLTVV.

The chain joins TRBV18 to TRBJ2-1; D tentatively fits TRBD1 or TRBD2 (6 bases each). Germline lookup yields CDR1 KGHSH and CDR2 LQKENI. The CDR3 contains 14 residues. V lost 2 bases and J 10 bases, leaving 15 bases between the germline ends. The CDR3 DNA is TGTGCCAGCTCACCAAATTATGCGGGGACAGAGCAGTTCTTC. Amino acid sequence: CASSPNYAGTEQFF.

V gene TRBV12-5 combines with J gene TRBJ1-1, with D unclear. The CDR3 consists of 12 residues. Germline assignment: CDR1 LGHNT and CDR2 FRNRAP. Trimming took off 1 base at V and 11 bases at J, with 11 bases between the two ends. The CDR3 DNA sequence: TGTGCTAGTGGTTTGGAGGGCGTACGGGCTTTCTTT. This sequence encodes CASGLEGVRAFF.

This clone was recorded once. The chain recombines TRBV7-8 with TRBJ1-5; D is perhaps TRBD1 (6 bases). The ends were cut back, 2 bases at V and 2 bases at J, with 10 bases in the middle. The germline V gene has CDR1 SGHVS and CDR2 FQNEAQ. CDR3 length: 15 residues. The CDR3 reads CASSLLTGRNQPQHF. CDR3 nucleotide sequence: TGTGCCAGCAGCTTACTAACAGGGCGCAATCAGCCCCAGCATTTT.

This clone showed up just once. The rearrangement links TRBV10-3 to TRBJ2-5; 8 bases are a match to TRBD1. The ends lost 11 bases at V and 4 bases at J; junction bases unmatched: 15. Per the germline V gene, CDR1 is ENHRY and CDR2 is SYGVKD. The CDR3 consists of 15 residues. CDR3 nucleotides: TGTGCCTCCGCCGGGACAGGACAAACGGGAGAGACCCAGTACTTC. This gives the protein CASAGTGQTGETQYF.